The 10 T cell receptor beta chains given below trace back to one sample, sequenced in a study of human T cells and chemical hapten exposure (dated by TCRdb to about 2021). The library was prepared using RACE. TCRdb shows the sequencer as NextSeq 500. TCRdb ran its own pipeline on the public reads, namely fastp trimming at Q25 and MiXCR clone calling, and kept in-frame beta chains. Identical CDR3 protein sequences are pooled into one entry, listed with their most common genes and DNA. Present in this sample are approximately 370,000 distinct CDR3 sequences, 4.5% to 5.5% of which were seen just once. Of the sample, approximately 8.2% falls within the top ten clones. The sample's time point label, decoded: pre-sensitization, week 0. What this sample's treatment or condition label stands for: therapeutic diphenylcyclopropenone sensitization with weekly scalp DPC. The sample was whole blood, taken in connection with sensitization to the hapten diphenylcyclopropenone (DPC). The receptors stem from a woman between 18 and 29 years old with alopecia areata. Some clones in this sample may be carry-over from other donors' samples.

The chain uses TRBV4-2 and TRBJ1-6; D remains unclear. The CDR3 extends over 21 amino acids. Between the trimmed V and J ends, which lost 0 bases and 1 base, there was a span of 22 bases. CDR1 and CDR2 from the germline V gene are LGHNA and YNFKEQ. DNA of the CDR3: TGTGCCAGCAGCCAAGATGTCCTCGAGGGTAGTGCTGCGTCCTATAATTCACCCCTCCACTTT. Amino acids: CASSQDVLEGSAASYNSPLHF.

V is TRBV6-5 and J is TRBJ2-6, with TRBD1 identical over 8 bases. V shed 7 bases, J shed 1 base, and the junction held 6 bases outside the gene matches. The CDR3 covers 16 residues. Germline lookup yields CDR1 MNHEY and CDR2 SVGAGI. CDR3 sequence (DNA): TGTGCCAGCACCGGGACAGGTACATCTGGGGCCAACGTCCTGACTTTC. It codes for CASTGTGTSGANVLTF.

This clonotype was picked up many times. This rearrangement joins TRBV28 to TRBJ2-3; the D gene could be TRBD1 or TRBD2 (5 bases each). The V end lost 1 base, the J end lost 1 base, and 12 bases lay between the germline ends. This CDR3 comprises 16 residues. Germline lookup yields CDR1 MDHEN and CDR2 SYDVKM. The CDR3 DNA is TGTGCCAGCAGTTTATTAATAGGGACCGGCACAGATACGCAGTATTTT. Translation gives CASSLLIGTGTDTQYF.

CDR3 bases: TGTGCCAGCAGTCGAAAGCCCACAGATACGCAGTATTTT. Protein sequence: CASSRKPTDTQYF. This sequence joins TRBV27 and TRBJ2-3, with D uncertain. This CDR3 has 13 amino acids. Germline values: CDR1 MNHEY, CDR2 SMNVEV (reference sequence). V was pared by 5 bases and J by 2 bases, with 8 bases between.

This clonotype has at least ten counts. This chain joins TRBV2 and TRBJ2-3; possibly TRBD1 for D (5 bases). This CDR3 has 12 amino acids. Germline loops: CDR1 SNHLY, CDR2 FYNNEI. Trimming stripped 3 bases from V and 6 bases from J, with 7 bases between. DNA for the CDR3: TGTGCCAGCAGTGAGGACACTGATACGCAGTATTTT. It is translated as CASSEDTDTQYF.

The chain uses TRBV4-3 and TRBJ1-4; D ambiguous. The ends were cut back, 1 base at V and 7 bases at J, with 16 bases in the middle. From germline, CDR1 is LGHNA and CDR2 YSLEER. This CDR3 is built from 16 residues. The CDR3 bases are TGCGCCAGCAGCCAAGCCCCAGGTTTCCGGGGTGAAAAACTGTTTTTT. It is translated as CASSQAPGFRGEKLFF.

This clonotype appeared many times. This rearrangement joins TRBV10-3 to TRBJ1-2; 11 nucleotides align to TRBD1. The germline CDR1 and CDR2 sequences are ENHRY and SYGVKD. The CDR3 is 14 amino acids. The V gene end was trimmed by 6 bases and the J gene end by 3 bases; junction bases not matched to a gene: 3. CDR3 amino acids: CAIRQGQGDYGYTF. Written as DNA, the CDR3 is TGTGCCATCAGACAGGGACAGGGGGACTATGGCTACACCTTC.

This clonotype came up a few times. The chain joins TRBV6-1 to TRBJ2-3; D is unclear. Germline V gives CDR1 MNHNS, CDR2 SASEGT. The V end lost 7 bases, the J end lost 5 bases, and 7 bases lay between the germline ends. CDR3 size: 11 residues. The DNA of the CDR3 is TGTGCCAGCACCCTCGTAGATACGCAGTATTTT. This encodes CASTLVDTQYF.

The rearrangement links TRBV20-1 to TRBJ1-5; no clear D. Germline V gene sequence: CDR1 DFQATT, CDR2 SNEGSKA (reference sequence). Trimming took 0 bases from V and 7 from J, leaving 16 bases between them. The CDR3 loop spans 15 amino acids. Here the CDR3 reads CSARDSGAKGQPQHF. For the CDR3, the DNA is TGCAGTGCTAGAGATTCAGGAGCCAAGGGACAGCCCCAGCATTTT.

The chain joins TRBV24-1 to TRBJ2-2; 8 bases align to TRBD1. The CDR3 covers 16 residues. The V segment lost 2 bases and the J segment 5 bases; nucleotides outside the gene matches: 6. Germline CDR1 is KGHDR and CDR2 is SFDVKD. CDR3 sequence reads: CATSDSRQGSTGELFF. Here the CDR3 DNA reads TGTGCCACCAGTGATTCCCGACAGGGGTCGACCGGGGAGCTGTTTTTT.